This T cell receptor (beta chain) was recovered during a study of radiation and T cells in renal cell carcinoma (dated by TCRdb to about 2020). As for the study more broadly: A total of around 53 samples underwent TCR beta sequencing, made up of approximately 26 tumors and around 27 peripheral blood samples. A total of 4,016,671 unique CDR3 nucleotide sequences, encoding 2,658,974 unique CDR3 amino acid sequences, were found across all 55 or so samples. The final blood draw was performed at 4 weeks after radiation, at the same time as nephrectomy.

This specimen's time point label, per the study, means: blood 4 weeks post-SBRT, at nephrectomy. This specimen's treatment or condition label, per the study, means: 15 Gy SBRT to primary tumor, nephrectomy 4 weeks later. Samples were obtained from a clinical trial, in which 15 Gy stereotactic body radiation therapy was delivered to primary renal cell carcinomas and nephrectomy was performed 4 weeks later. To follow tumor-enriched clonotypes, serial peripheral blood was collected from radiation-treated patients at baseline and at 2 weeks and 4 weeks after SBRT. Every patient's renal cell carcinoma showed clear cell pathology. Genomic DNA for TCR sequencing was prepared using the QIAamp DNA Blood Mini Kit (Qiagen). Only samples passing all quality control checks were included in the analyses. On this clone: Its antigen is still unknown. Per-base qualities were not stored, and no clone one base away is much larger.

From cysteine to phenylalanine, the CDR3 is 14 amino acids long. The read is trimmed to its CDR3 DNA, 42 bases read in frame from base 1. V was cut back by 3 bases and J by 7 bases, leaving a gap of 13 bases between them. Taken from the germline V gene, the CDR1 and CDR2 loops are MNHEY and SVGAGI. General conclusions and limits of the study: Dynamics of the blood repertoire were not tracked past 4 weeks after treatment. In blood, the top tumor clonotypes increased from baseline to 2 weeks after radiation and then shrank by 4 weeks, which suggests a temporary expansion of tumor-resident clones. With a single-armed trial design, the study had no way to address how radiation dose or scheduling affects the TCR repertoire. No pretreatment tumor biopsies were available, so the baseline intratumoral presence of clonotypes could not be determined.

TCR beta libraries were generated from genomic DNA with the immunoSEQ kit, following the manufacturer's recommendations. Library preparation used a first multiplex PCR with proprietary primers, then a second PCR adding unique barcodes, with bead cleanups after each round. Each sample batch included a kit-provided positive control reaction and a negative control reaction. The final libraries were assessed on an Agilent 4200 TapeStation D1000 ScreenTape, pooled by volume, and quantified by qPCR. Sequencing ran on an Illumina NextSeq500 with a MidOutput 150-cycle cartridge, using 156 Read1 and 15 Index1 cycles with kit custom primers. The pooled library was loaded at about 1 pM, and about 20% PhiX control was spiked in. Turning to the authors' computational methods: Vendor-processed data were analyzed in R, with a clonotype defined as all T cells sharing the same CDR3 nucleotide sequence. In the clone abundance analyses, frequencies in each sample were normalized to that sample's 10,000 most abundant clones. Public T cell clones, which averaged fewer than five per sample, were removed prior to analysis. Tumor-enriched clonotypes and baseline blood-enriched clonotypes were defined as those with an abundance difference of at least 32-fold between compartments. A beta-binomial differential abundance model was applied to find clonotypes that expanded or contracted between blood time points. The Baroni-Urbani and Buser coefficient was used to measure tumor-blood repertoire similarity, and groups were compared with two-tailed Wilcoxon tests in R. The table was pulled from immuneACCESS by TCRdb, which kept in-frame rearrangements only. Such tables lose some clones; where checked, under half of the loss comes from unresolved V genes, and the rest has no known cause. The V and J calls and clone size were taken over from that table, and D and trimming were inferred from the DNA. The sample contains under 200,000 clones, about 87% of them found a single time. Of the sample, roughly 10% falls within the top ten clones.

This sequence uses TRBV6-5 and TRBJ1-5, with the D gene not confidently named. This TCR was sampled from a woman between 50 and 59 years old with renal cell carcinoma. Sample: blood, taken from a patient whose treatment included radiotherapy and nephrectomy. The CDR3 has the sequence CASSYGREGQPQHF. The bases read TGTGCCAGCAGTTATGGAAGGGAAGGACAGCCCCAGCATTTT.